These 7 T cell receptor beta chains were all obtained from the same sample, sequenced in a study of shared clonotypes between healthy human individuals. Repertoires were generated with immunoSEQ multiplex PCR, while TCRdb's copy carries only in-frame clones and drops some. The profile shows approximately 980,000 clones, over 75% of them singletons. The material sequenced was memory CD4+ T cells sorted from blood. The sample's subset: CD45RA-negative fraction. These receptors all stem from a young man in good health.

J is TRBJ2-1 and V is TRBV19; 12 bases are shared with TRBD2. The V gene end was trimmed by 5 bases and the J gene end by 2 bases; junction bases not matched to a gene: 7. Germline V lookup: CDR1 LNHDA, CDR2 SQIVND (reference sequence). The CDR3 covers 17 residues. This chain's CDR3 is CASSASLAGGTYNEQFF. As DNA, the CDR3 is TGTGCCAGTAGTGCTTCACTAGCGGGGGGAACCTACAATGAGCAGTTCTTC.

V and J are TRBV7-8 and TRBJ2-5; D may be TRBD2 (6 bases). The CDR3 is 16 amino acids. Trimming took off 7 bases at V and 5 bases at J, with 23 bases between the two ends. Germline V gene data show CDR1 as SGHVS and CDR2 as FQNEAQ. The chain's CDR3 is CASIAGTVLSLETQYF. The CDR3, as DNA: TGTGCCAGCATAGCCGGGACTGTACTTTCCCTCGAGACCCAGTACTTC.

This clone was seen only once. V and J are TRBV5-5 and TRBJ1-2, with 8 bases aligning to TRBD1. The germline gives CDR1 SGHKS, CDR2 YYEKEE (reference sequence). V lost 0 bases to trimming and J lost 7 bases; unmatched junction nucleotides: 2. The CDR3 extends over 13 amino acids. CDR3 coding DNA: TGTGCCAGCAGCTTGGGACAGGGGTTTGGCTACACCTTC. It translates to CASSLGQGFGYTF.

This clone was picked up a small number of times. The V and J genes are TRBV6-5 and TRBJ2-5; 8 bases map to TRBD2. CDR1 is MNHEY and CDR2 is SVGAGI in the germline V gene. V lost 11 bases, J lost 5 bases, and 10 bases stayed unmatched. The CDR3 spans 13 residues. CDR3 sequence: CAGSGGPKETQYF. Here the CDR3 DNA reads TGTGCCGGATCGGGGGGGCCAAAGGAGACCCAGTACTTC.

This clone was observed once. The chain is built from TRBV5-1 and TRBJ2-5; 9 nucleotides line up with TRBD2. The length of the CDR3 is 14 residues. The germline gives CDR1 SGHRS, CDR2 YFSETQ. Germline trimming cut 4 bases from V and 2 bases from J; bases unmatched to any gene: 3. CDR3: CASSQTSGQETQYF. The CDR3 nucleotides are TGCGCCAGCAGCCAGACTAGCGGTCAAGAGACCCAGTACTTC.

In this sample, this clone turned up many times. The same CDR3 arises from other DNA sequences in this sample as well. CDR3 amino acids: CASSQQTGYGYTF. The CDR3 coding sequence is TGCGCCAGCAGCCAACAAACAGGGTATGGCTACACCTTC. The chain combines TRBV4-3 with TRBJ1-2; tentative D call: TRBD1 (6 bases). The V and J ends lost 2 bases and 5 bases respectively, with 9 bases between them. In germline, CDR1 is LGHNA, CDR2 YSLEER. This CDR3 spans 13 amino acids.

This chain links TRBV18 with TRBJ2-2; the D is unclear. CDR1 and CDR2 (germline): KGHSH, LQKENI. The CDR3 extends over 14 amino acids. The V and J ends lost 3 bases and 7 bases respectively, with 12 bases between them. The CDR3 protein is CASSPPSRIGELFF. Here the CDR3 DNA reads TGTGCCAGCTCACCGCCGTCTAGAATCGGGGAGCTGTTTTTT.